Listed below are T cell receptor beta chains from one sample, sequenced in a study of T cells in Graves' hyperthyroidism and ophthalmopathy. MiXCR, run by TCRdb on the multiplex PCR reads, gives a single entry per CDR3 protein. In the table there are under 250,000 distinct CDR3 sequences, 24% of which are singletons. Sequencing input: blood. Receptor source: a woman between 35 and 50 years old with Graves' ophthalmopathy. The CDR3 runs from the conserved cysteine through the conserved F or W. Fields, in order: V gene, J gene, clone size, D gene, CDR3 DNA, CDR3 protein. The D gene is left open where the match is weak. Clone sizes are given selectively: once, few, many, or a class where the clone is expanded.

v_gene: TRBV15; j_gene: TRBJ2-4; abundance: many; d_gene: NA; CDR3nt: TGTGCCACCAGCAGACGACAGGAATTAGCCAAAAACATTCAGTACTTC; CDR3aa: CATSRRQELAKNIQYF
v_gene: TRBV20-1; j_gene: TRBJ2-4; abundance: NA; d_gene: TRBD1; CDR3nt: TGCAGTACTACCTGTGGGACAGGAGCCCTAAACCTTCAGTACTTC; CDR3aa: CSTTCGTGALNLQYF
v_gene: TRBV12-3/TRBV12-4; j_gene: TRBJ1-2; abundance: many; d_gene: NA; CDR3nt: TGTGCCAGCCGAGAGGGCGAGGGCTACACCTTC; CDR3aa: CASREGEGYTF
v_gene: TRBV5-1; j_gene: TRBJ2-7; abundance: many; d_gene: TRBD2; CDR3nt: TGCGCCAGCAGCTTAGCGGGAGTCTCCTACGAGCAGTACTTC; CDR3aa: CASSLAGVSYEQYF
v_gene: TRBV4-2; j_gene: TRBJ2-7; abundance: NA; d_gene: TRBD1; CDR3nt: TGTGCCAGCAGCCAAGGACAGGGATCCTACGAGCAGTACTTC; CDR3aa: CASSQGQGSYEQYF
v_gene: TRBV12-3/TRBV12-4; j_gene: TRBJ1-2; abundance: NA; d_gene: NA; CDR3nt: TGTGCCAGCAGTTTGGTGGGGGCTGATGACTATGGCTACACCTTC; CDR3aa: CASSLVGADDYGYTF
v_gene: TRBV2; j_gene: TRBJ1-2; abundance: many; d_gene: NA; CDR3nt: TGTGCCAGCAGTGTGTACAGGGATGGCTACACCTTC; CDR3aa: CASSVYRDGYTF
v_gene: TRBV2; j_gene: TRBJ2-7; abundance: many; d_gene: TRBD2; CDR3nt: TGTGCCAGCAGTGAGGGACTAGCGCACTCCTACGAGCAGTACTTC; CDR3aa: CASSEGLAHSYEQYF
v_gene: TRBV20-1; j_gene: TRBJ2-5; abundance: many; d_gene: TRBD1; CDR3nt: TGCAGTGCTAGTACCAAGACAGGGGTAATGGGTGAGACCCAGTACTTC; CDR3aa: CSASTKTGVMGETQYF
v_gene: TRBV7-9; j_gene: TRBJ1-1; abundance: many; d_gene: NA; CDR3nt: TGTGCCAGCAGCTTAGAGGGCGTGAACACTGAAGCTTTCTTT; CDR3aa: CASSLEGVNTEAFF
v_gene: TRBV2; j_gene: TRBJ2-7; abundance: many; d_gene: NA; CDR3nt: TGTGCCAGCAGCCCGCCGCCTTACGCTCCCTACGAGCAGTACTTC; CDR3aa: CASSPPPYAPYEQYF
v_gene: TRBV29-1; j_gene: TRBJ2-7; abundance: many; d_gene: NA; CDR3nt: TGCAGCGTTCGTATAGGGCTTACCTACGAGCAGTACTTC; CDR3aa: CSVRIGLTYEQYF
v_gene: TRBV6-2/TRBV6-3; j_gene: TRBJ2-7; abundance: NA; d_gene: NA; CDR3nt: TGTGCCAGCAGTTACATGTCCTCGACTACGACGGACTTC; CDR3aa: CASSYMSSTTTDF
v_gene: TRBV11-2; j_gene: TRBJ2-7; abundance: many; d_gene: NA; CDR3nt: TGTGCCAGCGGATCGGTCCGGGTTGGGTACGAGCAGTACTTC; CDR3aa: CASGSVRVGYEQYF
v_gene: TRBV30; j_gene: TRBJ1-2; abundance: NA; d_gene: NA; CDR3nt: TGTGCCTGGAGTGCAGCCGGGACATTCTATGGCTACACCTTC; CDR3aa: CAWSAAGTFYGYTF
v_gene: TRBV20-1; j_gene: TRBJ1-2; abundance: many; d_gene: TRBD1; CDR3nt: TGCAGTGCTAGAGACCCGGGACAGGGGGCTCGAGGCTACACCTTC; CDR3aa: CSARDPGQGARGYTF
v_gene: TRBV12-3/TRBV12-4; j_gene: TRBJ2-5; abundance: many; d_gene: NA; CDR3nt: TGTGCCAGCAGGGCGGGCCCGGGGGAGACCCAGTACTTC; CDR3aa: CASRAGPGETQYF
v_gene: TRBV9; j_gene: TRBJ1-1; abundance: NA; d_gene: NA; CDR3nt: TGTGCCAGCGCAGGTAAACAGGGTGAAGCTTTCTTT; CDR3aa: CASAGKQGEAFF
v_gene: TRBV5-1; j_gene: TRBJ2-7; abundance: many; d_gene: NA; CDR3nt: TGCGCCAGCAGCTTGGGCCAGGGGGGCGAGCAGTACTTC; CDR3aa: CASSLGQGGEQYF
v_gene: TRBV28; j_gene: TRBJ1-6; abundance: many; d_gene: TRBD1; CDR3nt: TGTGCCAGCAGTTCCGGGACAGCTCATTCACCCCTCCACTTT; CDR3aa: CASSSGTAHSPLHF
v_gene: TRBV6-2/TRBV6-3; j_gene: TRBJ2-3; abundance: NA; d_gene: TRBD2; CDR3nt: TGTGCCAGCAGAATAGCGGGAGGTAGGACAGATACGCAGTATTTT; CDR3aa: CASRIAGGRTDTQYF
v_gene: TRBV12-3/TRBV12-4; j_gene: TRBJ2-5; abundance: many; d_gene: NA; CDR3nt: TGTGCCAGCAGTCCGGGGCCCTCACAAGAGACCCAGTACTTC; CDR3aa: CASSPGPSQETQYF
v_gene: TRBV6-1; j_gene: TRBJ2-7; abundance: many; d_gene: NA; CDR3nt: TGTGCCAGCAGTGGGCAGGGGATCTACGAGCAGTACTTC; CDR3aa: CASSGQGIYEQYF
v_gene: TRBV7-6; j_gene: TRBJ2-2; abundance: many; d_gene: TRBD2; CDR3nt: TGTGCCAGCAGCTTAGCGAGACTAGCGGGAGAATACGACACCGGGGAGCTGTTTTTT; CDR3aa: CASSLARLAGEYDTGELFF
v_gene: TRBV28; j_gene: TRBJ2-7; abundance: many; d_gene: NA; CDR3nt: TGTGCCAGCAGTTTATCCTTTATGCTGGTTAGGAGGTCCTCCTACGAGCAGTACTTC; CDR3aa: CASSLSFMLVRRSSYEQYF
v_gene: TRBV6-1; j_gene: TRBJ2-5; abundance: NA; d_gene: NA; CDR3nt: TGTGCCAGCAGGGCGTCCCAAGAGACCCAGTACTTC; CDR3aa: CASRASQETQYF
v_gene: TRBV7-2; j_gene: TRBJ2-7; abundance: many; d_gene: NA; CDR3nt: TGTGCCAGCAGCTTAGCGGGAGGTAGCGGCTACGAGCAGTACTTC; CDR3aa: CASSLAGGSGYEQYF
v_gene: TRBV11-1; j_gene: TRBJ2-3; abundance: many; d_gene: NA; CDR3nt: TGTGCCAGCAGCACCTGGGGCAGGGGAAGCACAGATACGCAGTATTTT; CDR3aa: CASSTWGRGSTDTQYF
v_gene: TRBV27; j_gene: TRBJ2-5; abundance: many; d_gene: NA; CDR3nt: TGTGCCAGCAGTTTATCCTCGCCGAACTGGGGGAGAGTCGAGGAGACCCAGTACTTC; CDR3aa: CASSLSSPNWGRVEETQYF
v_gene: TRBV29-1; j_gene: TRBJ2-7; abundance: many; d_gene: NA; CDR3nt: TGCAGCGTTGACGGACTCGGGTACGAGCAGTACTTC; CDR3aa: CSVDGLGYEQYF
v_gene: TRBV6-5; j_gene: TRBJ1-5; abundance: many; d_gene: TRBD1; CDR3nt: TGTGCCAGCAGCCCCGGGACAGGGGATCAGCCCCAGCATTTT; CDR3aa: CASSPGTGDQPQHF
v_gene: TRBV4-2; j_gene: TRBJ2-7; abundance: many; d_gene: TRBD2; CDR3nt: TGTGCCAGCAGCCAAGATCCAGCGGGAGTCTACGAGCAGTACTTC; CDR3aa: CASSQDPAGVYEQYF
v_gene: TRBV12-3/TRBV12-4; j_gene: TRBJ2-2; abundance: many; d_gene: TRBD2; CDR3nt: TGTGCCAGCACACACGCGGGAGGGCCTACCGGGGAGCTGTTTTTT; CDR3aa: CASTHAGGPTGELFF
v_gene: TRBV12-3/TRBV12-4; j_gene: TRBJ2-7; abundance: many; d_gene: TRBD1; CDR3nt: TGTGCCAGCAGGAGGGCAGGGGGCTCCTACGAGCAGTACTTC; CDR3aa: CASRRAGGSYEQYF
v_gene: TRBV20-1; j_gene: TRBJ2-7; abundance: many; d_gene: NA; CDR3nt: TGCAGTGCTAGAGAGGATAAGCGGGCCTACGAGCAGTACTTC; CDR3aa: CSAREDKRAYEQYF
v_gene: TRBV28; j_gene: TRBJ1-5; abundance: NA; d_gene: NA; CDR3nt: TGTGCCAGCAGTGGGAGGGGGGGACTGAGTAATCAGCCCCAGCATTTT; CDR3aa: CASSGRGGLSNQPQHF
v_gene: TRBV6-2/TRBV6-3; j_gene: TRBJ1-2; abundance: few; d_gene: NA; CDR3nt: TGTGCCAGCAGTTTCCCCGGACTCTGGGGCTATGGCTACACCTTC; CDR3aa: CASSFPGLWGYGYTF